A selection of T cell receptor beta chains follows, all from one sample in a study of PD-L1 blockade in urothelial cancer. Only in-frame clones appear in the TCRdb table, and some are missing; sequencing was by immunoSEQ multiplex PCR. The sample includes around 45,000 clones, about 83% of them seen just once. The starting material was PBMCs, obtained around atezolizumab (anti-PD-L1) treatment. All receptors derive from a man aged 55 to 70 with urothelial cancer. Both conserved end residues are part of each CDR3. The D gene is left open where the match is weak. Only some rows state a clone size, as once, few, many or a class for expanded clones.

j_gene: TRBJ2-7
v_gene: TRBV28
abundance: .
d_gene: TRBD1
CDR3aa: CASSSPGQGSSYEQYF
CDR3nt: TGTGCCAGCAGTTCCCCGGGACAGGGGAGCTCCTACGAGCAGTACTTC

j_gene: TRBJ1-4
v_gene: TRBV30
abundance: .
d_gene: TRBD1
CDR3aa: CAWTLGTENEKLFF
CDR3nt: TGTGCCTGGACCTTAGGGACAGAAAATGAAAAACTGTTTTTT

j_gene: TRBJ2-5
v_gene: TRBV19
abundance: .
d_gene: .
CDR3aa: CASSIGGNQETQYF
CDR3nt: TGTGCCAGTAGTATAGGGGGCAACCAAGAGACCCAGTACTTC

j_gene: TRBJ2-1
v_gene: TRBV7-9
abundance: .
d_gene: .
CDR3aa: CASSLAVSSYNEQFF
CDR3nt: TGTGCCAGCAGCTTAGCAGTGAGCTCCTACAATGAGCAGTTCTTC

j_gene: TRBJ1-1
v_gene: TRBV19
abundance: .
d_gene: TRBD1
CDR3aa: CASSIAGGVKVFF
CDR3nt: TGTGCCAGTAGTATAGCAGGGGGTGTAAAGGTTTTCTTT

j_gene: TRBJ2-2
v_gene: TRBV9
abundance: once
d_gene: .
CDR3aa: CASSGLESGPSTGELFF
CDR3nt: TGTGCCAGCAGCGGCCTGGAGTCGGGTCCATCCACCGGGGAGCTGTTTTTT

j_gene: TRBJ2-3
v_gene: TRBV19
abundance: .
d_gene: TRBD1
CDR3aa: CASSSGTGIADTQYF
CDR3nt: TGTGCCAGTAGTTCCGGGACAGGGATCGCAGATACGCAGTATTTT

j_gene: TRBJ2-1
v_gene: TRBV28
abundance: .
d_gene: TRBD2
CDR3aa: CASRETSGGAPGQFF
CDR3nt: TGTGCCAGCAGAGAAACTAGCGGGGGGGCCCCAGGGCAGTTCTTC

j_gene: TRBJ2-5
v_gene: TRBV7-7
abundance: .
d_gene: .
CDR3aa: CASSLGSGIQETQYF
CDR3nt: TGTGCTAGCAGCTTAGGCTCGGGGATCCAAGAGACCCAGTACTTC

j_gene: TRBJ1-2
v_gene: TRBV5-1
abundance: .
d_gene: TRBD1
CDR3aa: CASSGWTGENYGYTF
CDR3nt: TGCGCCAGCAGCGGCTGGACAGGGGAAAACTATGGCTACACCTTC

j_gene: TRBJ2-7
v_gene: TRBV6-1
abundance: .
d_gene: TRBD1
CDR3aa: CASGYLTGDEQYF
CDR3nt: TGTGCCAGCGGGTATTTGACAGGGGACGAGCAGTACTTC

j_gene: TRBJ2-7
v_gene: TRBV28
abundance: .
d_gene: .
CDR3aa: CASSLRGAGAEQYF
CDR3nt: TGTGCCAGCAGTTTAAGGGGGGCGGGGGCCGAGCAGTACTTC

j_gene: TRBJ2-1
v_gene: TRBV27
abundance: .
d_gene: TRBD2
CDR3aa: CASSFLAGGLRGEQFF
CDR3nt: TGTGCCAGCAGTTTTCTAGCGGGGGGGCTTAGGGGTGAGCAGTTCTTC

j_gene: TRBJ2-5
v_gene: TRBV19
abundance: .
d_gene: .
CDR3aa: CASSARAAVETQYF
CDR3nt: TGTGCCAGTAGCGCCAGGGCGGCGGTGGAGACCCAGTACTTC

j_gene: TRBJ1-3
v_gene: TRBV11-2
abundance: .
d_gene: TRBD1
CDR3aa: CASSRDRGYGNTIYF
CDR3nt: TGTGCCAGCAGCCGGGACAGGGGGTATGGAAACACCATATATTTT

j_gene: TRBJ2-5
v_gene: TRBV7-2
abundance: .
d_gene: .
CDR3aa: CASSSSPVETQYF
CDR3nt: TGTGCCAGCAGCTCTTCCCCGGTAGAGACCCAGTACTTC

j_gene: TRBJ2-1
v_gene: TRBV18
abundance: .
d_gene: .
CDR3aa: CASSPSVGGSYNEQFF
CDR3nt: TGTGCCAGCTCACCTAGTGTCGGGGGCTCCTACAATGAGCAGTTCTTC

j_gene: TRBJ2-1
v_gene: TRBV6-5
abundance: few
d_gene: .
CDR3aa: CASSVSYEQFF
CDR3nt: TGTGCCAGCAGTGTTTCGTATGAGCAGTTCTTC

j_gene: TRBJ2-1
v_gene: TRBV5-1
abundance: .
d_gene: TRBD1
CDR3aa: CASSSDRGVRGNEQFF
CDR3nt: TGCGCCAGCAGCTCCGACAGGGGAGTAAGGGGCAATGAGCAGTTCTTC

j_gene: TRBJ1-1
v_gene: TRBV6-1
abundance: .
d_gene: .
CDR3aa: CASSEPFRAGEDTEAFF
CDR3nt: TGTGCCAGCAGTGAACCATTCCGCGCGGGGGAGGACACTGAAGCTTTCTTT

j_gene: TRBJ1-5
v_gene: TRBV2
abundance: .
d_gene: .
CDR3aa: CASSTSSNQPQHF
CDR3nt: TGTGCCAGCAGTACCAGTAGCAATCAGCCCCAGCATTTT

j_gene: TRBJ2-6
v_gene: TRBV11-2
abundance: .
d_gene: TRBD1
CDR3aa: CASSSRQGAAGANVLTF
CDR3nt: TGTGCCAGCAGCTCCCGGCAGGGGGCGGCCGGGGCCAACGTCCTGACTTTC

j_gene: TRBJ1-3
v_gene: TRBV19
abundance: .
d_gene: TRBD1
CDR3aa: CASSTADRGYENTIYF
CDR3nt: TGTGCCAGTAGTACCGCGGACAGGGGATACGAAAACACCATATATTTT

j_gene: TRBJ2-7
v_gene: TRBV7-9
abundance: .
d_gene: .
CDR3aa: CASSPLSSYEQYF
CDR3nt: TGTGCCAGCAGCCCCCTCAGTTCCTACGAGCAGTACTTC

j_gene: TRBJ2-7
v_gene: TRBV12-5
abundance: .
d_gene: TRBD1
CDR3aa: CASGLGTGTGAYEQYF
CDR3nt: TGTGCTAGTGGTTTGGGTACCGGGACAGGGGCCTACGAGCAGTACTTC

j_gene: TRBJ2-3
v_gene: TRBV9
abundance: .
d_gene: .
CDR3aa: CASSPGYTQYF
CDR3nt: TGTGCCAGCAGCCCCGGTTATACGCAGTATTTT

j_gene: TRBJ1-4
v_gene: TRBV11-1
abundance: .
d_gene: .
CDR3aa: CASSYRHGGETTNEKLFF
CDR3nt: TGTGCCAGCAGCTATCGGCATGGCGGGGAAACAACTAATGAAAAACTGTTTTTT

j_gene: TRBJ2-5
v_gene: TRBV7-6
abundance: .
d_gene: .
CDR3aa: CASSQWPGETQYF
CDR3nt: TGTGCCAGCAGCCAGTGGCCTGGAGAGACCCAGTACTTC

j_gene: TRBJ1-5
v_gene: TRBV10-3
abundance: .
d_gene: TRBD1
CDR3aa: CAISEGTGGGNQPQHF
CDR3nt: TGTGCCATCAGTGAGGGGACAGGGGGAGGCAATCAGCCCCAGCATTTT

j_gene: TRBJ2-3
v_gene: TRBV7-2
abundance: .
d_gene: TRBD2
CDR3aa: CASSLDWTSGGAQYF
CDR3nt: TGTGCCAGCAGCTTAGACTGGACTAGCGGGGGTGCGCAGTATTTT

j_gene: TRBJ2-1
v_gene: TRBV5-1
abundance: .
d_gene: TRBD1
CDR3aa: CASSSWTGGYNEQFF
CDR3nt: TGCGCCAGCAGCTCCTGGACAGGGGGATACAATGAGCAGTTCTTC

j_gene: TRBJ2-3
v_gene: TRBV6-5
abundance: .
d_gene: .
CDR3aa: CASNKGLGTDTQYF
CDR3nt: TGTGCCAGCAATAAGGGGTTGGGCACAGATACGCAGTATTTT

j_gene: TRBJ1-2
v_gene: TRBV6-5
abundance: .
d_gene: .
CDR3aa: CARVPRQGRGYTF
CDR3nt: TGTGCCAGGGTCCCCCGGCAGGGGAGAGGCTACACCTTC

j_gene: TRBJ2-5
v_gene: TRBV7-8
abundance: .
d_gene: .
CDR3aa: CASSATRQETQYF
CDR3nt: TGTGCCAGCAGCGCGACTAGGCAAGAGACCCAGTACTTC

j_gene: TRBJ2-5
v_gene: TRBV5-1
abundance: .
d_gene: .
CDR3aa: CASSTEGEETQYF
CDR3nt: TGCGCCAGCAGCACGGAAGGGGAAGAGACCCAGTACTTC

j_gene: TRBJ2-3
v_gene: TRBV13
abundance: .
d_gene: TRBD2
CDR3aa: CASSSRLADSDTQYF
CDR3nt: TGTGCCAGCAGCTCACGACTAGCGGACTCAGATACGCAGTATTTT

j_gene: TRBJ2-2
v_gene: TRBV7-9
abundance: .
d_gene: TRBD2
CDR3aa: CASSEQAGGTGELFF
CDR3nt: TGTGCCAGCAGCGAGCAAGCGGGGGGCACCGGGGAGCTGTTTTTT

j_gene: TRBJ2-1
v_gene: TRBV7-9
abundance: .
d_gene: TRBD2
CDR3aa: CASSLWSGGHNEQFF
CDR3nt: TGTGCCAGCAGCTTATGGAGCGGGGGGCACAATGAGCAGTTCTTC

j_gene: TRBJ2-3
v_gene: TRBV7-9
abundance: .
d_gene: .
CDR3aa: CASSDRLGDTQYF
CDR3nt: TGTGCCAGCAGCGACAGGTTAGGAGATACGCAGTATTTT

j_gene: TRBJ1-6
v_gene: TRBV28
abundance: .
d_gene: .
CDR3aa: CASSPPQGSNSPLHF
CDR3nt: TGTGCCAGCAGTCCACCCCAGGGGTCGAATTCACCCCTCCACTTT

j_gene: TRBJ2-7
v_gene: TRBV7-2
abundance: once
d_gene: .
CDR3aa: CASRARGALEQYF
CDR3nt: TGTGCCAGCAGGGCGCGCGGGGCCCTCGAGCAGTACTTC

j_gene: TRBJ2-2
v_gene: TRBV5-1
abundance: .
d_gene: TRBD2
CDR3aa: CASSSLAGGITGELFF
CDR3nt: TGCGCCAGCAGCTCTTTAGCGGGGGGCATCACCGGGGAGCTGTTTTTT

j_gene: TRBJ2-7
v_gene: TRBV27
abundance: .
d_gene: .
CDR3aa: CASRGAYEQYF
CDR3nt: TGTGCCAGCAGAGGGGCGTACGAGCAGTACTTC

j_gene: TRBJ2-7
v_gene: TRBV9
abundance: .
d_gene: TRBD1
CDR3aa: CASSVGLGGQGASYEQYF
CDR3nt: TGTGCCAGCAGCGTAGGCCTGGGGGGACAGGGGGCATCATACGAGCAGTACTTC

j_gene: TRBJ2-3
v_gene: TRBV10-3
abundance: .
d_gene: .
CDR3aa: CAISEGLTDTQYF
CDR3nt: TGTGCCATCAGTGAGGGACTCACAGATACGCAGTATTTT

j_gene: TRBJ1-2
v_gene: TRBV4-1
abundance: once
d_gene: .
CDR3aa: CASSQRDINYGYTF
CDR3nt: TGCGCCAGCAGCCAACGGGACATAAACTATGGCTACACCTTC

j_gene: TRBJ1-1
v_gene: TRBV15
abundance: .
d_gene: .
CDR3aa: CATSTPDSEAFF
CDR3nt: TGTGCCACCAGCACACCCGACAGTGAAGCTTTCTTT

j_gene: TRBJ1-2
v_gene: TRBV19
abundance: .
d_gene: .
CDR3aa: CASSISGSGYTF
CDR3nt: TGTGCCAGTAGTATTTCGGGGAGCGGCTACACCTTC

j_gene: TRBJ2-7
v_gene: TRBV28
abundance: .
d_gene: .
CDR3aa: CASGPGHRTYEQYF
CDR3nt: TGTGCCAGCGGACCGGGACACAGAACCTACGAGCAGTACTTC

j_gene: TRBJ1-4
v_gene: TRBV6-5
abundance: once
d_gene: .
CDR3aa: CASSGSPNEKLFF
CDR3nt: TGTGCCAGCTCCGGGTCACCTAATGAAAAACTGTTTTTT

j_gene: TRBJ2-2
v_gene: TRBV6-5
abundance: .
d_gene: TRBD1
CDR3aa: CASRIQGANTGELFF
CDR3nt: TGTGCCAGCAGGATACAGGGGGCAAACACCGGGGAGCTGTTTTTT

j_gene: TRBJ2-7
v_gene: TRBV28
abundance: .
d_gene: .
CDR3aa: CASSPWAEQYF
CDR3nt: TGTGCCAGCAGTCCCTGGGCCGAGCAGTACTTC

j_gene: TRBJ2-2
v_gene: TRBV5-1
abundance: once
d_gene: .
CDR3aa: CASTQGSVTTNAGELFF
CDR3nt: TGCGCCAGCACTCAGGGGTCCGTTACGACCAACGCCGGGGAGCTGTTTTTT

j_gene: TRBJ2-7
v_gene: TRBV7-2
abundance: .
d_gene: .
CDR3aa: CASSPLEASYEQYF
CDR3nt: TGTGCCAGCAGCCCATTGGAGGCCTCCTACGAGCAGTACTTC

j_gene: TRBJ2-7
v_gene: TRBV7-8
abundance: .
d_gene: TRBD1
CDR3aa: CASSLETGTTYEQYF
CDR3nt: TGTGCCAGCAGCTTAGAGACAGGGACCACCTACGAGCAGTACTTC

j_gene: TRBJ1-5
v_gene: TRBV30
abundance: few
d_gene: .
CDR3aa: CAWSANSNQPQHF
CDR3nt: TGTGCCTGGAGTGCCAATAGCAATCAGCCCCAGCATTTT

j_gene: TRBJ2-5
v_gene: TRBV5-8
abundance: .
d_gene: TRBD1
CDR3aa: CASSSERQGEDQETQYF
CDR3nt: TGTGCCAGCAGCTCAGAAAGACAGGGGGAGGATCAAGAGACCCAGTACTTC

j_gene: TRBJ2-2
v_gene: TRBV5-1
abundance: .
d_gene: TRBD1
CDR3aa: CASSLGPFRGGELFF
CDR3nt: TGCGCCAGCAGCTTGGGCCCCTTCAGGGGGGGGGAGCTGTTTTTT

j_gene: TRBJ1-1
v_gene: TRBV5-5
abundance: few
d_gene: TRBD1
CDR3aa: CASSFDRVNTEAFF
CDR3nt: TGTGCCAGCAGCTTTGACAGGGTGAACACTGAAGCTTTCTTT

j_gene: TRBJ2-3
v_gene: TRBV18
abundance: .
d_gene: .
CDR3aa: CASSPRGISTDTQYF
CDR3nt: TGTGCCAGCTCACCCAGGGGAATAAGCACAGATACGCAGTATTTT